These 4 T cell receptor beta chains share one sample of origin, sequenced in a study of cytomegalovirus exposure and HLA in healthy donors. Generated by immunoSEQ multiplex PCR, the TCRdb table keeps only in-frame clones and is missing some. The sample yields about 220,000 clones, around 80% seen once. The sequenced sample consisted of PBMCs. The receptors were gathered from a woman aged 25 to 39 in good health and CMV-seropositive.

The CDR3 nucleotides are TGCGCCAGCAGGCTCACCTACGAGCAGTACTTC. Protein product: CASRLTYEQYF. The chain couples TRBV5-1 to TRBJ2-7; D remains ambiguous. V shed 5 bases and J shed 2 bases, with 5 bases lying between them. Germline CDR1 reads SGHRS; CDR2 reads YFSETQ. This CDR3 comprises 11 residues. Together with reference TRBV5-1 and TRBJ2-7, the CDR3 gives the full variable domain: KAGVTQTPRYLIKTRGQQVTLSCSPISGHRSVSWYQQTPGQGLQFLFEYFSETQRNKGNFPGRFSGRQFSNSRSEMNVSTLELGDSALYLCASRLTYEQYFGPGTRLTVT.

V gene TRBV28 combines with J gene TRBJ2-7, with a weak D call TRBD1 (6 bases). V was cut by 3 bases and J by 4 bases, with 10 bases left in between. This CDR3 region has 13 residues. Germline CDR1 is MDHEN and CDR2 is SYDVKM. This CDR3 is CASSLGARYEQYF. Here the CDR3 DNA reads TGTGCCAGCAGTTTGGGGGCTCGGTACGAGCAGTACTTC.

Here the CDR3 reads CASSQAGPLYGYTF. The CDR3 coding sequence is TGTGCCAGCAGTCAGGCGGGGCCGTTATATGGCTACACCTTC. The genes are TRBV27 and TRBJ1-2; TRBD1 might be the D (5 bases). V was cut by 5 bases and J by 5 bases, with 15 bases left in between. This CDR3 has 14 residues. Germline CDR1 MNHEY, CDR2 SMNVEV (reference sequence).

The rearrangement joins TRBV30 to TRBJ2-7; D gene uncertain. CDR1 and CDR2 from the germline V gene are GTSNPN and SVGIG (reference sequence). The CDR3 contains 14 residues. V lost 5 bases and J lost 0, with 14 bases in between. The CDR3 loop reads CAWRSKQFSYEQYF. For the CDR3, the DNA is TGTGCCTGGCGGTCGAAACAATTCTCCTACGAGCAGTACTTC.